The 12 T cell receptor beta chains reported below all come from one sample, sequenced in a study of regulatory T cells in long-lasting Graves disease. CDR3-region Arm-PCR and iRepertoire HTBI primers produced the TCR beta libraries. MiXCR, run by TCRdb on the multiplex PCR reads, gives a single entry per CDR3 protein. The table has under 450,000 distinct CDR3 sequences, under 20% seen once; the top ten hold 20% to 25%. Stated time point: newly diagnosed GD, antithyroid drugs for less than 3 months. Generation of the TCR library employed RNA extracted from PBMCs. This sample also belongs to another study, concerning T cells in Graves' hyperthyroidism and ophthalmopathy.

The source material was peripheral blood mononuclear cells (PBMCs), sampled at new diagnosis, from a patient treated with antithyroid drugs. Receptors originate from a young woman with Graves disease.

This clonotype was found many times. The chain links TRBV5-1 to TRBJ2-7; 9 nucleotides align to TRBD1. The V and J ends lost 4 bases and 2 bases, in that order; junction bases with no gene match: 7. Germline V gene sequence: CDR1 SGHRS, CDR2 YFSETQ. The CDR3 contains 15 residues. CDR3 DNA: TGCGCCAGCAGCGTAGGACAGGGGCTTACCTACGAGCAGTACTTC. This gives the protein CASSVGQGLTYEQYF.

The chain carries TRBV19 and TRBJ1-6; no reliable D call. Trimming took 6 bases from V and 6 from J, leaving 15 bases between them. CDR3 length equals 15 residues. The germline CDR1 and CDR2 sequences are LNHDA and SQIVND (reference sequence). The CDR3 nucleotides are TGTGCCAGTAGGCCGCGGGGTTCCGGTAATTCACCCCTCCACTTT. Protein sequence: CASRPRGSGNSPLHF. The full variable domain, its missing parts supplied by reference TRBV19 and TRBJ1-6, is DGGITQSPKYLFRKEGQNVTLSCEQNLNHDAMYWYRQDPGQGLRLIYYSQIVNDFQKGDIAEGYSVSREKKESFPLTVTSAQKNPTAFYLCASRPRGSGNSPLHFGNGTRLTVT.

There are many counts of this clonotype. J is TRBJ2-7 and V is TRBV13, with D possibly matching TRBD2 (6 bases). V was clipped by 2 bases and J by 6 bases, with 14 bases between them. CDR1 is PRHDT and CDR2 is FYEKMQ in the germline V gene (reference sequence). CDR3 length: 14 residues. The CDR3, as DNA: TGTGCCAGCAGCTTATCAGCGGGCGGTCCCGAGCAGTACTTC. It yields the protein CASSLSAGGPEQYF.

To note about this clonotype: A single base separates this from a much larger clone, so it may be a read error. The CDR3 sequence: CASSLSGQGYEQFF. In DNA form, the CDR3 reads TGTGCCAGCAGTTTAAGTGGACAGGGGTACGAGCAGTTCTTC. This sequence joins TRBV27 and TRBJ2-1, with 9 bases matching TRBD1. Germline V gene lookup returns CDR1 MNHEY and CDR2 SMNVEV (reference sequence). The CDR3 length is 14 residues. Trimming cost V 2 bases and J 10 bases; bases outside gene matches: 6.

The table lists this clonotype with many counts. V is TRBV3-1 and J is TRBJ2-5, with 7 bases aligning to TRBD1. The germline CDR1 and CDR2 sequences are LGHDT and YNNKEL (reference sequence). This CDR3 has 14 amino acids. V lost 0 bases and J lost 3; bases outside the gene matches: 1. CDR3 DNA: TGTGCCAGCAGCCAAGAGGGACAGAAAGAGACCCAGTACTTC. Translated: CASSQEGQKETQYF.

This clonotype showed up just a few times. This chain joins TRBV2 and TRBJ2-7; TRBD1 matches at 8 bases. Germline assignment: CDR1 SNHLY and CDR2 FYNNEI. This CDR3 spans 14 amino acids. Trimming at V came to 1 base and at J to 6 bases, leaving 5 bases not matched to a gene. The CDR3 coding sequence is TGTGCCAGCAGTGAAGGACGAGACAGGGGCGAGCAGTACTTC. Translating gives CASSEGRDRGEQYF.

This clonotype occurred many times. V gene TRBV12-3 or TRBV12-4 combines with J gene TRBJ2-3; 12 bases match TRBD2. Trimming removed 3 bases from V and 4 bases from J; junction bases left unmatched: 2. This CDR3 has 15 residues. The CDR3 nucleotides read TGTGCCAGCAGTTTGACTAGCGGGAGTGCAGATACGCAGTATTTT. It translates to CASSLTSGSADTQYF.

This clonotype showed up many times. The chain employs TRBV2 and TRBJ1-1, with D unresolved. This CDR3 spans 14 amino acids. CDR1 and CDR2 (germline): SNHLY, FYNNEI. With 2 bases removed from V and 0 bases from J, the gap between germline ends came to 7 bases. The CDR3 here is CASSELRMNTEAFF. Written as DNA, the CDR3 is TGTGCCAGCAGTGAACTACGGATGAACACTGAAGCTTTCTTT. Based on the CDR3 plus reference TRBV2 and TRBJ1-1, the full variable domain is EPEVTQTPSHQVTQMGQEVILRCVPISNHLYFYWYRQILGQKVEFLVSFYNNEISEKSEIFDDQFSVERPDGSNFTLKIRSTKLEDSAMYFCASSELRMNTEAFFGQGTRLTVV.

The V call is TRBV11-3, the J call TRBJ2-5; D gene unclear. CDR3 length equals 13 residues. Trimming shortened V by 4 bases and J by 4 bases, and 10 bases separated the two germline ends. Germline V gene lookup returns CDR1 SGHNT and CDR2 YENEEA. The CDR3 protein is CASSWVHGETQYF. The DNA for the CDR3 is TGTGCCAGCAGCTGGGTCCACGGAGAGACCCAGTACTTC.

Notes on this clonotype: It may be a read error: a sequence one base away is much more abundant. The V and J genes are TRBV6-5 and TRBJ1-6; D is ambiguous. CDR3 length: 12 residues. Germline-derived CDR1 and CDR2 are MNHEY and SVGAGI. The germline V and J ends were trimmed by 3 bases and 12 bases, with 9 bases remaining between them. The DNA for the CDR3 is TGTGCCAGCAGTTATGGTGTCTTACCCCTCCACTTT. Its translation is CASSYGVLPLHF.

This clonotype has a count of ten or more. CDR3 sequence reads: CASSEMEGTYNEQFF. The CDR3 DNA sequence: TGTGCCAGCAGTGAAATGGAAGGGACCTACAATGAGCAGTTCTTC. The rearrangement links TRBV6-1 to TRBJ2-1; D remains unclear. With 2 bases removed from V and 2 bases from J, the gap between germline ends came to 10 bases. CDR1 is MNHNS, CDR2 SASEGT, per germline. The CDR3 extends over 15 amino acids.

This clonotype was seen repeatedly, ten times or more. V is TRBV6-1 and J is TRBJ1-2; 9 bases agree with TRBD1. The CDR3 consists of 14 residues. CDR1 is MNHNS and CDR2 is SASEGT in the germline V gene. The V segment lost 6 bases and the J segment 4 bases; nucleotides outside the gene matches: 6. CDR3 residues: CASSQLTGGYGYTF. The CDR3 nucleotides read TGTGCCAGCAGCCAATTGACAGGGGGCTATGGCTACACCTTC.